These 10 T cell receptor beta chains were all obtained from the same sample, sequenced in a study of metastatic and nonmetastatic thyroid tumors. Patients had received no treatment of any kind before thyroid surgery. TCRdb re-clonotyped the PCR reads via MiXCR. The sample includes under 20,000 clones, roughly 36% of them seen just once. The source material was tumor tissue. The receptors were gathered from a male donor with papillary thyroid cancer or a benign thyroid nodule (not recorded which). Some clones in this sample may be carry-over from other donors' samples.

Ten or more counts support this clone. The rearrangement uses TRBV7-9 and TRBJ2-2; no definite D call. CDR3 length: 12 residues. V was clipped by 4 bases and J by 8 bases, with 8 bases between them. Germline CDR1 reads SEHNR; CDR2 reads FQNEAQ (reference sequence). The CDR3: CASSSWAGELFF. The CDR3 nucleotides read TGTGCCAGCAGCTCATGGGCAGGGGAGCTGTTTTTT.

The rearrangement joins TRBV6-1 to TRBJ1-2; D gene ambiguous. The CDR3 totals 13 residues. CDR1 is MNHNS and CDR2 is SASEGT in the germline V gene. The V end was cut by 8 bases, the J end by 6 bases, with 16 bases between. The CDR3 spells CASGICTEDGYTF. Here the CDR3 DNA reads TGTGCCAGCGGGATTTGTACCGAGGATGGCTACACCTTC.

This sequence joins TRBV5-1 and TRBJ2-3; D possibly corresponds to TRBD2 (6 bases). Germline V gene sequence: CDR1 SGHRS, CDR2 YFSETQ. CDR3 length: 15 residues. V lost 1 base and J 2 bases, leaving 11 bases between the germline ends. The CDR3 sequence: CASSLTSRITDTQYF. CDR3 DNA sequence: TGCGCCAGCAGCTTGACTAGCCGTATCACAGATACGCAGTATTTT. Complete variable domain (other parts from reference TRBV5-1 and TRBJ2-3): KAGVTQTPRYLIKTRGQQVTLSCSPISGHRSVSWYQQTPGQGLQFLFEYFSETQRNKGNFPGRFSGRQFSNSRSEMNVSTLELGDSALYLCASSLTSRITDTQYFGPGTRLTVL.

This clone was seen ten or more times. The chain recombines TRBV29-1 with TRBJ1-3; no definite D call. Looked up from germline, CDR1 is SQVTM and CDR2 is ANQGSEA. The CDR3 covers 11 residues. Between the trimmed V and J ends, which lost 4 bases and 1 base, there was a span of 2 bases. The CDR3 region has the DNA TGCAGCGTTGGATCTGGAAACACCATATATTTT. Its translation is CSVGSGNTIYF.

This clone was detected many times. The chain couples TRBV11-2 to TRBJ1-2; D gene unclear. CDR3 size: 14 residues. V dropped 1 base and J dropped 8 bases, with 14 bases sitting between them. CDR1 is SGHAT, CDR2 FQNNGV, per germline. The CDR3 region is CASSLVRGSGGYTF. DNA of the CDR3: TGTGCCAGCAGCTTAGTTCGGGGTTCCGGGGGCTACACCTTC.

This clone was seen ten or more times. Different DNA sequences within this sample yield the same CDR3. The chain joins TRBV19 to TRBJ1-1; possibly TRBD1 for D (6 bases). The germline V gene encodes CDR1 LNHDA and CDR2 SQIVND (reference sequence). The V end lost 7 bases, the J end lost 3 bases, and 27 bases lay between the germline ends. The CDR3 is 18 residues long. CDR3 DNA sequence: TGTGCCAGTACCCTAGGAGCGGATAGGGGGTTGTATCACACTGAAGCTTTCTTT. This gives the protein CASTLGADRGLYHTEAFF.

Relative to its sample, this clone is medium-sized (0.01 to 0.1%). The chain links TRBV12-3 or TRBV12-4 to TRBJ1-1; D perhaps matches TRBD1 (5 bases). Trimming stripped 3 bases from V and 5 bases from J, with 13 bases between. The length of the CDR3 is 14 residues. CDR3 sequence reads: CASSFVGGNTEAFF. CDR3 DNA sequence: TGTGCCAGCAGTTTCGTCGGGGGGAATACTGAAGCTTTCTTT.

The chain joins TRBV4-1 to TRBJ2-7, with D perhaps being TRBD1 or TRBD2 (5 bases each). Germline V gives CDR1 MGHRA, CDR2 YSYEKL. The CDR3 covers 14 residues. Trimming removed 0 bases from V and 8 bases from J, with 14 bases in between. The CDR3 is CASSQEGRGLKQYF. The CDR3 DNA reads as TGCGCCAGCAGCCAAGAAGGCCGGGGCTTGAAGCAGTACTTC.

This clone was seen only a few times. The V and J genes are TRBV14 and TRBJ2-3; a possible D gene is TRBD2 (5 bases). CDR1 is SGHDN, CDR2 FVKESK, per germline. This CDR3 has 13 residues. V shed 4 bases and J shed 6 bases, with 11 bases lying between them. This CDR3 reads CASSRGLGDTQYF. The CDR3 coding sequence is TGTGCCAGCAGCCGCGGACTCGGGGATACGCAGTATTTT.

This clone has a handful of counts. The chain joins TRBV11-2 to TRBJ2-4; D unresolved. This CDR3 contains 12 residues. The germline CDR1 and CDR2 sequences are SGHAT and FQNNGV. Between the trimmed V and J ends, which lost 5 bases and 7 bases, there was a span of 9 bases. The CDR3 reads CASSRLLNIQYF. The CDR3 DNA sequence: TGTGCCAGCAGCCGCCTGCTGAACATTCAGTACTTC. Together with reference TRBV11-2 and TRBJ2-4, the CDR3 gives the full variable domain: EAGVAQSPRYKIIEKRQSVAFWCNPISGHATLYWYQQILGQGPKLLIQFQNNGVVDDSQLPKDRFSAERLKGVDSTLKIQPAKLEDSAVYLCASSRLLNIQYFGAGTRLSVL.